This T cell receptor (beta chain) was profiled in a study of response to subunit inactivated influenza vaccine. One entry per CDR3 protein results from TCRdb running MiXCR on the RT-PCR reads. The sample has 700,000 to 800,000 distinct CDR3 sequences, around a sixth seen once; the top ten hold about 11%. Trimming took off 0 bases at V and 2 bases at J, with 17 bases between the two ends. The CDR3 extends over 17 amino acids. The V gene's germline CDR1 is SGHDN and CDR2 FVKESK. General study points: Seasonal influenza vaccination, on each occasion, was suggested by the authors to recruit few new T cells.

As regards this clonotype: Antigen unknown.

The clonotype comes from a man aged 45-60 years who received an inactivated influenza vaccine. V usage is TRBV14 and J usage is TRBJ2-7; D may be TRBD1 (6 bases). Source: PBMCs from blood, taken roughly 5 days after vaccination. The CDR3 loop reads CASSQDLSRGETYEQYF. CDR3 DNA sequence: TGTGCCAGCAGCCAAGATCTTAGCAGGGGAGAGACCTACGAGCAGTACTTC. The full variable domain, in which reference TRBV14 and TRBJ2-7 provide the parts outside the CDR3, is EAGVTQFPSHSVIEKGQTVTLRCDPISGHDNLYWYRRVMGKEIKFLLHFVKESKQDESGMPNNRFLAERTGGTYSTLKVQPAELEDSGVYFCASSQDLSRGETYEQYFGPGTRLTVT.